This TCR beta chain was identified during a study of CD8 T cells in ankylosing spondylitis. Study results and limitations: Fewer than 10 highly homologous variants made up a TCR beta motif that seemed to typify ankylosing spondylitis blood.

TCRdb re-analysed the 5' RACE reads in MiXCR, keeping a single row per CDR3 protein. Of about 500,000 distinct CDR3 sequences in the sample, about 5.2% were seen once. CDR3 size: 15 residues. V gave up 5 bases and J gave up 0 bases; unmatched junction bases: 7. Germline V CDR1 and CDR2: SGHRS, YFSETQ. This clonotype was counted ten times or more. Antigen: not known. The clonotype comes from a male donor with ankylosing spondylitis. The genes are TRBV5-1 and TRBJ2-7; 8 bases fit TRBD1. Material for sequencing was blood, either unsorted or a sorted T cell fraction (not recorded which). The CDR3 loop reads CASSSGTGDSYEQYF. In nucleotides, the CDR3 is TGCGCCAGCAGTTCCGGGACAGGCGACTCCTACGAGCAGTACTTC.